There are a few counts of the clone carrying this T cell receptor beta chain. Its specificity is not known. This CDR3 has 15 amino acids. Trimming took 6 bases from V and 3 from J, leaving 17 bases between them. Germline V gene sequence: CDR1 SGDLS, CDR2 YYNGEE. This specimen comes from a study of cytomegalovirus exposure and HLA in healthy donors. Study-wide results and caveats: Accurate predictions that matched the HLA-A and HLA-B alleles of most subjects were reportedly made from TCR beta sequences. An analysis done earlier found most TCR beta V segments productive about 87% or about 30% of the time. Later analysis identified about 18,000 TCR beta sequences associated with HLA alleles, using a false discovery rate threshold of 0.05. Most CMV-associated TCR beta chains appeared HLA-restricted in a later analysis.

This PCR relied on a set of 60 Vbeta primers and 13 Jbeta primers. Sequenced by immunoSEQ multiplex PCR; TCRdb stores in-frame clones only, minus some. Found here are more than 95,000 clones, roughly a tenth of them singletons; the top ten hold under 6.5%. Material: PBMCs. The sequence derives from a man in his forties or fifties in good health and CMV-seropositive. The V and J genes are TRBV9 and TRBJ2-3; D might be TRBD1 (6 bases). The CDR3 DNA reads as TGTGCCAGCACTCGAGGGGGAACTCAAACAGATACGCAGTATTTT. This gives the protein CASTRGGTQTDTQYF.